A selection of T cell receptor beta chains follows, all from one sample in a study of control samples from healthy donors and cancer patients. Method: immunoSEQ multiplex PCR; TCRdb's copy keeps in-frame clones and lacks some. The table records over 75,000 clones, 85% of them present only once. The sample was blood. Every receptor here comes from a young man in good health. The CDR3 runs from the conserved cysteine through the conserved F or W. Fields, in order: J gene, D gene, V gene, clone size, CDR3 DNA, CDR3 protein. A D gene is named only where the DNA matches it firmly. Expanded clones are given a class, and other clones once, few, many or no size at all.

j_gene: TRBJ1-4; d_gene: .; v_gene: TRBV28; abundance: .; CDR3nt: TGTGCCAGCAGTTTGGGAGACGAAAAACTGTTTTTT; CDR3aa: CASSLGDEKLFF
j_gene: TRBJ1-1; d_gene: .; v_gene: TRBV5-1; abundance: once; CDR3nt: TGCGCCAGCAGCTTGTTTCGGGACGCTACTGAAGCTTTCTTT; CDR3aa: CASSLFRDATEAFF
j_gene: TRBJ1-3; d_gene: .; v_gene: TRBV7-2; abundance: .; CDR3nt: TGTGCCAGCAGCTTAGTGGCCGGAGGTTTTACTGGAAACACCATATATTTT; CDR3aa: CASSLVAGGFTGNTIYF
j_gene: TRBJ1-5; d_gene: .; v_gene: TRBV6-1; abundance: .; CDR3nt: TGTGCCAGCAGTGAAGCGCTGGGGGACCTAAATCAGCCCCAGCATTTT; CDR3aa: CASSEALGDLNQPQHF
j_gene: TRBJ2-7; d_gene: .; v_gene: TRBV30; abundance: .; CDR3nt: TGTGCCTGGAGTGTATCCACGCGGGGCGAGCAGTACTTC; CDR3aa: CAWSVSTRGEQYF
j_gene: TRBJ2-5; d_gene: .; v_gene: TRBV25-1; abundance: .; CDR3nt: TGTGCCAGCAGTGAACCTAGGGCTTTACAAGAGACCCAGTACTTC; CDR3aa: CASSEPRALQETQYF
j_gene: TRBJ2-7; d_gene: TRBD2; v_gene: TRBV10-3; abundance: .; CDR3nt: TGTGCCATCAGTGGGACTAGCGGGGGCTACGAGCAGTACTTC; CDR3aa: CAISGTSGGYEQYF
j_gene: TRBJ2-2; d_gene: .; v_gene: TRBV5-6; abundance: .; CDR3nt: TGTGCCAGCAGCTTGGGCGGTTATGGGGAGCTGTTTTTT; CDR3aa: CASSLGGYGELFF
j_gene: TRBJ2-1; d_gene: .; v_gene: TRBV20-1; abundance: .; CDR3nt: TGCAGTGCGACCGGGGGCGGTGAGCAGTTCTTC; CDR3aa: CSATGGGEQFF
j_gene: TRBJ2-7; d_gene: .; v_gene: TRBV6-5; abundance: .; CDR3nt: TGTGCCAGCAGCCCGAACCCCAGGAGCTCCTACGAGCAGTACTTC; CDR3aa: CASSPNPRSSYEQYF
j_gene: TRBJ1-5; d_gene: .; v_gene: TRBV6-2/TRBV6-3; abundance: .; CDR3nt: TGTGCCAGCAGTTACCATATAACAGGGCTCAATCAGCCCCAGCATTTT; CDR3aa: CASSYHITGLNQPQHF
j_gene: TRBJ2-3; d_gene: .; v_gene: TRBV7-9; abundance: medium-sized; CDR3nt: TGTGCCAGCAGCTTTGGTAGGACCTCTAGCACAGATACGCAGTATTTT; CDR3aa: CASSFGRTSSTDTQYF
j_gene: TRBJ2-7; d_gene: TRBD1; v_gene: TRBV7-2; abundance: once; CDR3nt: TGTGCCAGCAGCTTTGCAGGGGGCCCGTACGAGCAGTACTTC; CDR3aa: CASSFAGGPYEQYF
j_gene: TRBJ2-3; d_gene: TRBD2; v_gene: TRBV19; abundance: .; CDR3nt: TGTGCCAGTAGTATAAGCGGGGGGACAGATACGCAGTATTTT; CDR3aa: CASSISGGTDTQYF
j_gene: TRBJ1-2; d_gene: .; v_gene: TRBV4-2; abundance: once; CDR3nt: TGTGCCAGCAGCCAAATGGAGGCAGGGAGCTACACCTTC; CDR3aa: CASSQMEAGSYTF
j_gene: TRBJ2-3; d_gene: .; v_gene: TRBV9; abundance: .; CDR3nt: TGTGCCAGCAGCGTAGAACTAAAGGCGCTGGGGGGAAATACGCAGTATTTT; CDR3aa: CASSVELKALGGNTQYF
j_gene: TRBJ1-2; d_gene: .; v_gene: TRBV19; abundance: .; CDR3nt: TGTGCCAGTCTTGACAGGTTTAACTATGGCTACACCTTC; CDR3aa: CASLDRFNYGYTF
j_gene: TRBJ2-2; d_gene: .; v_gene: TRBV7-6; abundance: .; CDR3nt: TGTGCCAGCAGCCCCCAGGAGGGGGGGAACGGGGAGCTGTTTTTT; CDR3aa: CASSPQEGGNGELFF
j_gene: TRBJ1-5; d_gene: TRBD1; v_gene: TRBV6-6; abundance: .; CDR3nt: TGTGCCAGCAGTTACACGGGACAGGGGAATCAGCCCCAGCATTTT; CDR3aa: CASSYTGQGNQPQHF
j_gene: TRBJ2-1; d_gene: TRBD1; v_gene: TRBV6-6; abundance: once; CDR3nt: TGTGCCAGCAGTTACGATTGGACAGGGGCTGTTGAGCAGTTCTTC; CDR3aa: CASSYDWTGAVEQFF
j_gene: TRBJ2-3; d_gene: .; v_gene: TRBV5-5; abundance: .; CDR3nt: TGTGCCAGCAGCTTAGGACAGACAGATACGCAGTATTTT; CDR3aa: CASSLGQTDTQYF
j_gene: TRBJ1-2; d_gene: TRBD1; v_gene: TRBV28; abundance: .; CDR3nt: TGTGCCACCACAGGGGAGGGAAACTATGGCTACACCTTC; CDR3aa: CATTGEGNYGYTF
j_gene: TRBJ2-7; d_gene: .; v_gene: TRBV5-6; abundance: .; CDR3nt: TGTGCCAGCAGCTTGTTTGGCACCAACTACGAGCAGTACTTC; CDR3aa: CASSLFGTNYEQYF
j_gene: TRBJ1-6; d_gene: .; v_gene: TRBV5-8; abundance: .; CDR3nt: TGTGCCAGCAGCCTACGGACGGATAATTCACCCCTCCACTTT; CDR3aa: CASSLRTDNSPLHF
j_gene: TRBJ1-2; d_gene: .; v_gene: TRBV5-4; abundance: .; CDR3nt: TGTGCCAGCAGCTTGTCAAACAGGGATGGCTACACCTTC; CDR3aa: CASSLSNRDGYTF
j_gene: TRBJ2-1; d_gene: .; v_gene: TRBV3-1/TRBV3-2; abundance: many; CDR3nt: TGTGCCAGCAGCCAAGGTGGGTTTAGCAGCCCCTCCTACAATGAGCAGTTCTTC; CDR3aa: CASSQGGFSSPSYNEQFF
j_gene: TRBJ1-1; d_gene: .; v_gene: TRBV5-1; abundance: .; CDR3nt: TGCGCCAGCAGCCAAGACAATACTGGTACTGAAGCTTTCTTT; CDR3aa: CASSQDNTGTEAFF
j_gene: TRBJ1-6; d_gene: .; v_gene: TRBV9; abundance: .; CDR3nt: TGTGCCAGCAGCGTAGGGAGAGTTCTTTCACCCCTCCACTTT; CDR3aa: CASSVGRVLSPLHF
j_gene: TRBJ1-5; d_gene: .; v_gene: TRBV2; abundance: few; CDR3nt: TGTGCCAGCAGTGGGTTCCGCGCCGATCAGCCCCAGCATTTT; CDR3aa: CASSGFRADQPQHF
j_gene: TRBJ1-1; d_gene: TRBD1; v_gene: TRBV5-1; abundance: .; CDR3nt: TGCGCCAGCAGCGACCCCGGGACAGGGTACACTGAAGCTTTCTTT; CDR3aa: CASSDPGTGYTEAFF
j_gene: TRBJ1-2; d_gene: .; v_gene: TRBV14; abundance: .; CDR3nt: TGTGCCAGCAGCCTGGACCGGCGGGGGAGAGCCTTTGGCTACACCTTC; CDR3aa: CASSLDRRGRAFGYTF
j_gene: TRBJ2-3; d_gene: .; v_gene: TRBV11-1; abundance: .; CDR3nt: TGTGCCAGCAGCTCAAGGACCACAGATACGCAGTATTTT; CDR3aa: CASSSRTTDTQYF
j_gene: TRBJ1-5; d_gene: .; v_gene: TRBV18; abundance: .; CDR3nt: TGTGCCAGCTCCTTTAGCTTCAATCAGCCCCAGCATTTT; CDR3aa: CASSFSFNQPQHF
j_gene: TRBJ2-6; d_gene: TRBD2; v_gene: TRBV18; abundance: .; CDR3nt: TGTGCCAGCTCAGACAGACTAGCGGGGGTTGGGGCCAACGTCCTGACTTTC; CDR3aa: CASSDRLAGVGANVLTF
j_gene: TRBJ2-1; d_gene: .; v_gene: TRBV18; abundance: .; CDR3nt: TGTGCCAGCTCCACCGGTCCGGGTAATTTGAACAATGAGCAGTTCTTC; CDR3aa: CASSTGPGNLNNEQFF
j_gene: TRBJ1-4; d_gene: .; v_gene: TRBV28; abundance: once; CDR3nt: TGTGCCAGCAGGCAGACAGTACGCGAAAAACTGTTTTTT; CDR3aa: CASRQTVREKLFF
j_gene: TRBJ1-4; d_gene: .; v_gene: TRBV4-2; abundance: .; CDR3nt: TGTGCCAGCAGCCCCCGACAGCAATCGAATGAAAAACTGTTTTTT; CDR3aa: CASSPRQQSNEKLFF
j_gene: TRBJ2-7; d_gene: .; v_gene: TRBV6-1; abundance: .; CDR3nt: TGTGCCAGCAGTGAAACGGGACTCTCCTACGAGCAGTACTTC; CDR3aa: CASSETGLSYEQYF
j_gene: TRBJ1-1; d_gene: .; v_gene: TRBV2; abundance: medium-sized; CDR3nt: TGTGCCACGTTTGACGGACGGCGGACTGAAGCTTTCTTT; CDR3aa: CATFDGRRTEAFF
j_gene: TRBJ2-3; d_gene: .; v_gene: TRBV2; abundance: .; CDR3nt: TGTGCCGGGAAACGGGGGAGAACAGATACGCAGTATTTT; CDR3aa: CAGKRGRTDTQYF
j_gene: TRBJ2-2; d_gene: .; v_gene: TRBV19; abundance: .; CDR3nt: TGTGCCAGTAAGGAACCCGTGAACACCGGGGAGCTGTTTTTT; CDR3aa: CASKEPVNTGELFF
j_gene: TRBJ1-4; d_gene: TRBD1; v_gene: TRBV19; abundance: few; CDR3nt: TGTGCCAGCGGGGGAGAGGGGGCTGGGGAAAAACTGTTTTTT; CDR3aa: CASGGEGAGEKLFF
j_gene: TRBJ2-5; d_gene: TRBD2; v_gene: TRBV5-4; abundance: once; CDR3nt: TGTGCCAGCAGCCAAAGCGGGGGGGCCGAGACCCAGTACTTC; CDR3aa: CASSQSGGAETQYF
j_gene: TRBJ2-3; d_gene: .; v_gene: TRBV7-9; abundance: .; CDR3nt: TGTGCCAGCAGTTCGACATCAGATACGCAGTATTTT; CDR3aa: CASSSTSDTQYF
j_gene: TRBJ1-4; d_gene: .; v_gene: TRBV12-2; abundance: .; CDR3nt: TGTGCAAGTCGCCCCCGGGACACCCGCAGGGCTAATGAAAAACTGTTTTTT; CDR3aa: CASRPRDTRRANEKLFF
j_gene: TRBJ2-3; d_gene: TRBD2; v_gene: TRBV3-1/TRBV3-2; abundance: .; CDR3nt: TGTGCCAGCAGCGATCTAGCGGGGGGTCTCGTAGATACGCAGTATTTT; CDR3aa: CASSDLAGGLVDTQYF
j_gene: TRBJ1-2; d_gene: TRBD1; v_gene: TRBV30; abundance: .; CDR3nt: TGTGCCTCCCCGACCGGGACAGAACGTCTTAACTATGGCTACACCTTC; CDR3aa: CASPTGTERLNYGYTF
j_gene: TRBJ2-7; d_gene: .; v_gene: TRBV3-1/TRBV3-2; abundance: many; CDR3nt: TGTGCCAGCCTCCTTAGGGGGTCCAACGAGCAGTACTTC; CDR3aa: CASLLRGSNEQYF
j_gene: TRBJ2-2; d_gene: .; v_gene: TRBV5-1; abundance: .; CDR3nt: TGCGCCAGCAGCGAACGGAACACCGGGGAGCTGTTTTTT; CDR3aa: CASSERNTGELFF
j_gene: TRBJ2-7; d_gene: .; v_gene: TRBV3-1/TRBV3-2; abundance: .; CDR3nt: TGTGCCAGCAGCCCCTTAGAGTCGTCCGGCGAGCAGTACTTC; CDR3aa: CASSPLESSGEQYF
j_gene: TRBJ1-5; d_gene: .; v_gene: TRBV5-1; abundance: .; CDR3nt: TGCGCCAGCAGCCCCGGACATATTAGCAATCAGCCCCAGCATTTT; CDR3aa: CASSPGHISNQPQHF
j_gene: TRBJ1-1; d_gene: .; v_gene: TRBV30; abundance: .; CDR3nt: TGTGCCTGGAGTGACAGGACTGAAGCTTTCTTT; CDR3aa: CAWSDRTEAFF